These 27 T cell receptor beta chains were sequenced from one sample in a study of PD-1 blockade in mismatch repair-deficient tumors. Using immunoSEQ multiplex PCR, the repertoire was profiled, and TCRdb retains in-frame clones only, with some absent. The sample includes tens of thousands of clones, approximately 81% of them seen just once. Sequenced material: peripheral blood, taken about 20 weeks after starting pembrolizumab. Source of these receptors: an adult with mismatch repair-deficient cancer.

This clone was recorded only once. J is TRBJ1-2 and V is TRBV27; 7 bases are shared with TRBD1. The CDR3 runs 13 residues. Germline V gives CDR1 MNHEY, CDR2 SMNVEV (reference sequence). Trimming at V came to 5 bases and at J to 4 bases, leaving 4 bases not matched to a gene. The CDR3 here is CASSTTGTYGYTF. For the CDR3, the DNA is TGTGCCAGCAGTACGACAGGGACCTATGGCTACACCTTC.

V gene TRBV29-1 combines with J gene TRBJ2-1, with D maybe TRBD1 (6 bases). V was pared by 5 bases and J by 4 bases, with 15 bases between. Germline assignment: CDR1 SQVTM and CDR2 ANQGSEA. The CDR3 extends over 14 amino acids. DNA of the CDR3: TGCAGCGTTCGGGATTGGGACACGTACAATGAGCAGTTCTTC. Amino acid sequence: CSVRDWDTYNEQFF.

The V call is TRBV7-3, the J call TRBJ2-2, with 7 positions matching TRBD1. V was clipped by 5 bases and J by 4 bases; unmatched bases: 4. The CDR3 runs to 14 residues. Germline V gene data show CDR1 as SGHTA and CDR2 as FQGTGA. The CDR3 loop is CASSRGQPTGELFF. The CDR3 DNA reads as TGTGCCAGCAGCAGGGGACAGCCCACCGGGGAGCTGTTTTTT.

This clone was detected a few times. CDR3 protein: CASSLAPGQGGYTEAFF. CDR3 DNA sequence: TGTGCCAGCAGCTTAGCTCCCGGACAGGGGGGCTACACTGAAGCTTTCTTT. The chain is built from TRBV11-2 and TRBJ1-1; 10 nucleotides agree with TRBD1. This CDR3 is built from 17 residues. J was trimmed by 3 bases and V by 1 base; bases with no gene match: 8. Germline CDR1 and CDR2: SGHAT and FQNNGV. The full variable domain, rest sourced from reference TRBV11-2 and TRBJ1-1, is EAGVAQSPRYKIIEKRQSVAFWCNPISGHATLYWYQQILGQGPKLLIQFQNNGVVDDSQLPKDRFSAERLKGVDSTLKIQPAKLEDSAVYLCASSLAPGQGGYTEAFFGQGTRLTVV.

This chain connects TRBV6-5 to TRBJ1-1, with no clear D. The V end lost 2 bases, the J end lost 5 bases, and 15 bases lay between the germline ends. From germline, CDR1 is MNHEY and CDR2 SVGAGI. The CDR3 totals 15 residues. DNA for the CDR3: TGTGCCAGCAGTTACACCTACTACAGCGGGACTGAAGCTTTCTTT. Translation gives CASSYTYYSGTEAFF.

The V gene is TRBV5-4, the J gene TRBJ2-7; 10 bases map to TRBD2. The CDR3 extends over 17 amino acids. V lost 1 base to trimming and J lost 7 bases; unmatched junction nucleotides: 14. The germline V gene has CDR1 SGHNT and CDR2 YYREEE (reference sequence). The CDR3 is CASSLISPRLAGVEQYF. CDR3 nucleotides: TGTGCCAGCAGCTTGATTTCCCCGCGGCTAGCGGGAGTGGAGCAGTACTTC.

CDR3 sequence: CASSLEGYTGELFF. For the CDR3, the DNA is TGTGCCAGCAGCTTAGAAGGATACACCGGGGAGCTGTTTTTT. The chain carries TRBV7-3 and TRBJ2-2; no reliable D call. The CDR3 runs to 14 residues. Germline V gene lookup returns CDR1 SGHTA and CDR2 FQGTGA. V lost 2 bases, J lost 3 bases, and 7 bases lay in between. Based on the CDR3 plus reference TRBV7-3 and TRBJ2-2, the full variable domain is GAGVSQTPSNKVTEKGKYVELRCDPISGHTALYWYRQSLGQGPEFLIYFQGTGAADDSGLPNDRFFAVRPEGSVSTLKIQRTERGDSAVYLCASSLEGYTGELFFGEGSRLTVL.

The genes are TRBV11-2 and TRBJ2-2, with a tentative D call TRBD2 (6 bases). Germline lookup yields CDR1 SGHAT and CDR2 FQNNGV. CDR3 length equals 11 residues. The V and J ends lost 8 bases and 5 bases respectively, with 6 bases between them. The CDR3 here is CASRETGELFF. The CDR3 region has the DNA TGTGCCAGCCGGGAGACCGGGGAGCTGTTTTTT. Full variable domain (remainder filled in from reference TRBV11-2 and TRBJ2-2): EAGVAQSPRYKIIEKRQSVAFWCNPISGHATLYWYQQILGQGPKLLIQFQNNGVVDDSQLPKDRFSAERLKGVDSTLKIQPAKLEDSAVYLCASRETGELFFGEGSRLTVL.

The chain links TRBV30 to TRBJ2-1, with D perhaps TRBD2 (5 bases). The ends were cut back, 0 bases at V and 8 bases at J, with 17 bases in the middle. The CDR3 has 15 amino acids. Germline lookup yields CDR1 GTSNPN and CDR2 SVGIG (reference sequence). CDR3 DNA: TGTGCCTGGAGTGTACTCGGGCGGGCGGACGATGAGCAGTTCTTC. Its translation: CAWSVLGRADDEQFF.

This clone is a singleton in its sample. The chain links TRBV6-9 to TRBJ1-2; 7 bases match TRBD1. The V gene end was trimmed by 8 bases and the J gene end by 3 bases; junction bases not matched to a gene: 9. The CDR3 has 14 residues. Germline CDR1 and CDR2: MNHGY and SVAAGI. The CDR3 DNA is TGTGCCAGCCGGCGACAGGGCGGTCACTATGGCTACACCTTC. The encoded protein is CASRRQGGHYGYTF.

The chain couples TRBV11-2 to TRBJ2-1; 7 bases fit TRBD2. J lost 4 bases, V lost 2 bases, and 2 bases had no gene match. Germline V gene data show CDR1 as SGHAT and CDR2 as FQNNGV. CDR3 length equals 14 residues. This CDR3 is CASSLSGVYNEQFF. For the CDR3, the DNA is TGTGCCAGCAGCTTAAGCGGGGTATACAATGAGCAGTTCTTC.

The CDR3 sequence is CASSSYSGNTIYF. In nucleotides, the CDR3 is TGTGCCAGCAGCTCTTACTCTGGAAACACCATATATTTT. The chain has TRBV7-8 and TRBJ1-3; D unresolved. Trimming left V 4 bases short and J 0 bases short, with 4 bases between. Germline V gene lookup returns CDR1 SGHVS and CDR2 FQNEAQ. The CDR3 spans 13 residues. The entire variable domain, with the rest obtained from reference TRBV7-8 and TRBJ1-3, is as follows: GAGVSQSPRYKVAKRGQDVALRCDPISGHVSLFWYQQALGQGPEFLTYFQNEAQLDKSGLPSDRFFAERPEGSVSTLKIQRTQQEDSAVYLCASSSYSGNTIYFGEGSWLTVV.

This clone was seen a handful of times. This chain joins TRBV25-1 and TRBJ2-1; 11 nucleotides match TRBD2. Per germline, CDR1 MGHDK and CDR2 SYGVNS. This CDR3 is 15 amino acids long. V lost 6 bases, J lost 4 bases, and 5 bases stayed unmatched. The CDR3 DNA reads as TGTGCCAGCAGACTAGCGGGAGAGTCTTACAATGAGCAGTTCTTC. The encoded protein is CASRLAGESYNEQFF.

The gene calls are TRBV27 and TRBJ2-1; the match to TRBD1 covers 7 bases. Germline V gene sequence: CDR1 MNHEY, CDR2 SMNVEV (reference sequence). The V segment lost 3 bases and the J segment 9 bases; nucleotides outside the gene matches: 8. The length of the CDR3 is 14 residues. Here the CDR3 reads CASSLTGLGSEQFF. DNA for the CDR3: TGTGCCAGCAGTTTGACAGGGTTGGGCAGTGAGCAGTTCTTC.

The chain couples TRBV7-3 to TRBJ2-3, with 9 bases matching TRBD2. Trimming at V came to 4 bases and at J to 4 bases, leaving 9 bases not matched to a gene. Germline lookup yields CDR1 SGHTA and CDR2 FQGTGA. CDR3 length equals 16 residues. In DNA, the CDR3 is TGTGCCAGCAGCTCCCCCGCCATAGCGGGAGCAGATACGCAGTATTTT. This codes for CASSSPAIAGADTQYF.

The V and J genes are TRBV15 and TRBJ2-3, with 8 bases fitting TRBD2. The germline V gene has CDR1 LNHNV and CDR2 YYDKDF (reference sequence). This CDR3 contains 14 residues. Unmatched junction bases numbered 9, after V lost 8 bases and J lost 5 bases. The CDR3, as DNA: TGTGCCACCCCCGGGGGGGGGCTGGGAGATACGCAGTATTTT. Encoded protein: CATPGGGLGDTQYF.

This clone was detected once. V gene TRBV9 combines with J gene TRBJ2-3; D perhaps matches TRBD2 (6 bases). The CDR3 spans 15 residues. Germline V lookup: CDR1 SGDLS, CDR2 YYNGEE. V lost 0 bases to trimming and J lost 2 bases, with 10 bases between them. CDR3 DNA: TGTGCCAGCAGCGTAGGCGGGGTTCACACAGATACGCAGTATTTT. Its translation is CASSVGGVHTDTQYF.

V gene TRBV6-1 combines with J gene TRBJ2-5, with D possibly TRBD1 on 6 matching bases. The better agreement between TRBJ2-7 and the DNA end casts doubt on the J call. CDR1 and CDR2 from the germline V gene are MNHNS and SASEGT. This CDR3 is 15 amino acids long. The DNA of the CDR3 is TGTGCCAGCAGTGAATGGGATCAGGGGTCCTACGAGCAGTACTTC. Protein sequence: CASSEWDQGSYEQYF.

The J gene is TRBJ1-2, the V gene TRBV29-1; 9 nucleotides align to TRBD1. Germline V gene data show CDR1 as SQVTM and CDR2 as ANQGSEA. V lost 5 bases, J lost 2 bases, and 9 bases stayed unmatched. CDR3 length equals 15 residues. The CDR3 DNA sequence: TGCAGCGTTTCCAACCCGGGACAGGGAAACTATGGCTACACCTTC. Amino acid sequence: CSVSNPGQGNYGYTF.

This chain links TRBV4-1 with TRBJ2-7, with 7 bases aligning to TRBD2. CDR1 is MGHRA and CDR2 is YSYEKL in the germline V gene. The CDR3 totals 14 residues. Trimming removed 4 bases from V and 2 bases from J; junction bases left unmatched: 5. In nucleotides, the CDR3 is TGCGCCAGCAGCCCGAGGACTAGGACCTACGAGCAGTACTTC. This encodes CASSPRTRTYEQYF.

This clone was detected a few times. The chain is built from TRBV19 and TRBJ2-3; D gene unclear. The CDR3 loop spans 12 amino acids. The germline V gene encodes CDR1 LNHDA and CDR2 SQIVND (reference sequence). The V gene lost 2 bases and the J gene lost 6 bases, with 6 bases spanning the gap. CDR3 region: CASSITADTQYF. The CDR3 DNA sequence: TGTGCCAGTAGTATAACAGCTGATACGCAGTATTTT.

The chain recombines TRBV12-5 with TRBJ2-3; D remains unclear. This CDR3 has 15 amino acids. Germline V lookup: CDR1 LGHNT, CDR2 FRNRAP. Trimming cost V 3 bases and J 2 bases, with 12 bases left between them. CDR3 sequence: CASGFVSGYTDTQYF. In nucleotides, the CDR3 is TGTGCTAGTGGTTTTGTTTCGGGCTACACAGATACGCAGTATTTT.

This chain joins TRBV4-2 and TRBJ2-7, with no clear D. The CDR3 has 12 amino acids. The V gene lost 1 base and the J gene lost 4 bases, with 5 bases spanning the gap. Germline loops: CDR1 LGHNA, CDR2 YNFKEQ. The CDR3 nucleotides are TGTGCCAGCAGCCAAGGGGGATACGAGCAGTACTTC. Protein product: CASSQGGYEQYF.

This clone is medium-sized. The V call is TRBV28, the J call TRBJ2-5; D may match TRBD1 or TRBD2 (5 bases each). The CDR3 runs 19 residues. Looked up from germline, CDR1 is MDHEN and CDR2 is SYDVKM. Trimming took 1 base from V and 0 from J, leaving 21 bases between them. The CDR3 spells CASSLYSATGWRNQETQYF. CDR3 in DNA: TGTGCCAGCAGTTTATATAGTGCTACAGGATGGAGGAACCAAGAGACCCAGTACTTC.

The chain combines TRBV5-3 with TRBJ2-7; tentative D call: TRBD2 (5 bases). TRBV5-3 is noted as an ORF with a role that remains uncertain. V was shortened by 2 bases and J by 5 bases, with 14 bases between the two germline ends. The CDR3 contains 14 residues. The DNA of the CDR3 is TGTGCCAGAAGCTTACCGTACGGGAACCACGAGCAGTACTTC. This codes for CARSLPYGNHEQYF.

This clone was recorded once. This chain joins TRBV6-4 and TRBJ2-3; 7 bases map to TRBD2. This CDR3 has 15 amino acids. Germline values: CDR1 MRHNA, CDR2 SNTAGT. V was pared by 3 bases and J by 4 bases, with 7 bases of the junction left unmatched. CDR3 bases: TGTGCCAGCAGTGAGGAGGCGGGAGCGGCAGATACGCAGTATTTT. This codes for CASSEEAGAADTQYF.

This chain uses TRBV30 with TRBJ2-7; tentatively, D is TRBD2 (6 bases). V lost 2 bases and J 1 base, leaving 15 bases between the germline ends. The CDR3 spans 15 residues. Germline CDR1 reads GTSNPN; CDR2 reads SVGIG (reference sequence). The CDR3 sequence is CAWSPGRGRSYEQYF. The CDR3 nucleotides are TGTGCCTGGAGTCCAGGCCGGGGGAGATCCTACGAGCAGTACTTC.